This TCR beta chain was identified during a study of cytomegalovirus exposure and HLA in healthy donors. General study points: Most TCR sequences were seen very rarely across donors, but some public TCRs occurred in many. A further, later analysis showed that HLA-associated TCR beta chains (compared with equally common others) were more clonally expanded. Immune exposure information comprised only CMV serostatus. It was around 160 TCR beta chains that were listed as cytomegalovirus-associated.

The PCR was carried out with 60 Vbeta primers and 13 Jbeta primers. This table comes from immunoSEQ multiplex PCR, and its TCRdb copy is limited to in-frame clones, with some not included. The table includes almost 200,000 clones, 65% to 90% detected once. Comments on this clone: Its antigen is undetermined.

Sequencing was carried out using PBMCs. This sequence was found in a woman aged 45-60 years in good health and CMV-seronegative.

Here the CDR3 DNA reads TGTGCCAGCAGACCAAACGGGGCGGGAGGTTGGTACGAGCAGTACTTC. Translation gives CASRPNGAGGWYEQYF. The V call is TRBV27, the J call TRBJ2-7; the match to TRBD2 covers 8 bases. V trimming: 6 bases; J trimming: 4 bases; junction bases outside the gene matches: 14. Germline V gene lookup returns CDR1 MNHEY and CDR2 SMNVEV (reference sequence). The CDR3 sequence is 16 residues long.